The entry below gives a single TCR beta chain sequence along with its context. Its antigen remains unknown. Total CD8+ T cells underwent enrichment via negative magnetic separation. These data come from a study of human CD8 memory T cell subsets. By UMI-labeled 5' RACE, the TCR beta libraries were made. TCRdb reanalyzed the 5' RACE reads, giving one entry per CDR3 protein sequence and no DNA. This sample's table has about 18,000 distinct CDR3 sequences. Study-level findings and limits: A similarly high level of diversity characterized stem-like memory and precursor exhausted T cells, unlike effector memory cells. When compared with each other, stem-like memory and precursor exhausted T cell repertoires showed minimal overlap.

The CDR3 covers 13 residues. Per the germline V gene, CDR1 is MDHEN and CDR2 is SYDVKM. This clonotype was sampled from a human donor in good health. The chain couples TRBV28 to TRBJ1-3. The sequenced sample consisted of CD8+ T cells from PBMCs. The CDR3 sequence is CASRKSSGNTIYF.